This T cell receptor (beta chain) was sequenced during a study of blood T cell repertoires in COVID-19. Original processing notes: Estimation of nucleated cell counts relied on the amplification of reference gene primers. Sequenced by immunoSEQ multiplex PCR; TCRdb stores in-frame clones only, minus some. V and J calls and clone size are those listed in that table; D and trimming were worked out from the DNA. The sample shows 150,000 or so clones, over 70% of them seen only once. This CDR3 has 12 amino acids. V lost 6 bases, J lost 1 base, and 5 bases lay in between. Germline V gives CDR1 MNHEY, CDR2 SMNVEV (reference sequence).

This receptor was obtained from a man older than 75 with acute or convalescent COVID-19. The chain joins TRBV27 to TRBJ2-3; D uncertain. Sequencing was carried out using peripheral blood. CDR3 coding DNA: TGTGCCAGCAGCGGAGGCACAGATACGCAGTATTTT. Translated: CASSGGTDTQYF.